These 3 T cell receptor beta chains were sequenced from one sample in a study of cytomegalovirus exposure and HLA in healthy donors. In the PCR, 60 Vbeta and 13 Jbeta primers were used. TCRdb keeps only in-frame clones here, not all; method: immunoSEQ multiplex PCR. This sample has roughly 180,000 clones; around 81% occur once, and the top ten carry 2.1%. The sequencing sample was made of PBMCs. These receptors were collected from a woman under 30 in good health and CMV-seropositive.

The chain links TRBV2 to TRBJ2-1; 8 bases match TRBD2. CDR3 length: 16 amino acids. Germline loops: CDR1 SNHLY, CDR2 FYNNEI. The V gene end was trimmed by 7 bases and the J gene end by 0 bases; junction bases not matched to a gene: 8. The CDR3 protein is CASNGGELSSYNEQFF. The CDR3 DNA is TGTGCCAGCAACGGGGGGGAACTCAGCTCCTACAATGAGCAGTTCTTC. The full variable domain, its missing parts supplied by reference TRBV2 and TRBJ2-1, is EPEVTQTPSHQVTQMGQEVILRCVPISNHLYFYWYRQILGQKVEFLVSFYNNEISEKSEIFDDQFSVERPDGSNFTLKIRSTKLEDSAMYFCASNGGELSSYNEQFFGPGTRLTVL.

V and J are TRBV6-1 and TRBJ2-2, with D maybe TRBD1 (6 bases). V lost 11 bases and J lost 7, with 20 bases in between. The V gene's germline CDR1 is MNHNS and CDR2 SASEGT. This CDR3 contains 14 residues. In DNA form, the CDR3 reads TGTGCCCTTTCGGTGGTGGGGGCGGGCGGGGAGCTGTTTTTT. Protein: CALSVVGAGGELFF.

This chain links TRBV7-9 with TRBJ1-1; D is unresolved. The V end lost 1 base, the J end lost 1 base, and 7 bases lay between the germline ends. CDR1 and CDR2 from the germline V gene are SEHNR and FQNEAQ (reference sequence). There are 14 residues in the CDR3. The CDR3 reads CASSLVSGNTEAFF. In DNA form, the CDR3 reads TGTGCCAGCAGCTTAGTGTCCGGGAACACTGAAGCTTTCTTT.